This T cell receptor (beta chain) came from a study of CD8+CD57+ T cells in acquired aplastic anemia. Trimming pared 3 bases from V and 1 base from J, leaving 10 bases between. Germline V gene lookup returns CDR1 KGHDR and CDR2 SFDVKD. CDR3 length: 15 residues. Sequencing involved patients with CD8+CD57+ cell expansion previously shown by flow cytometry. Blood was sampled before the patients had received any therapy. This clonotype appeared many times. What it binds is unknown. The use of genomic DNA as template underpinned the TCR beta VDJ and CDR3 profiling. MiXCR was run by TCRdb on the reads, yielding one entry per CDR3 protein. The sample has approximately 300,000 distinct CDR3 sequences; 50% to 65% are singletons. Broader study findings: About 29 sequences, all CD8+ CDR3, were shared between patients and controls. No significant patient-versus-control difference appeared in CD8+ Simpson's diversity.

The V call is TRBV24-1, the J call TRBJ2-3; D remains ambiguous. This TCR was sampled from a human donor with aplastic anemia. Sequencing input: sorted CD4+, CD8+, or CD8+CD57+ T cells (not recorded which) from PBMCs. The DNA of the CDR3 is TGTGCCACCAGTGATCTGGGAAAGGGCACAGATACGCAGTATTTT. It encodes CATSDLGKGTDTQYF.